This T cell receptor beta chain was found in a study of cytomegalovirus exposure and HLA in healthy donors. The PCR employed 60 Vbeta primers together with 13 Jbeta primers. TCRdb keeps only in-frame clones here, not all; method: immunoSEQ multiplex PCR. The table lists a few hundred thousand clones, 80% to 90% of them singletons, with 0.9% to 1.1% in the top ten. Germline V gene sequence: CDR1 SGHDT, CDR2 YYEEEE. With V trimmed by 6 bases and J by 5 bases, 11 bases remained unmatched. The CDR3 sequence is 15 residues long. Findings and limits, study-wide: In a later analysis, an Asian-associated ancestry cluster reportedly showed fewer N-insertions than the roughly 700-donor mean.

Comment on this clone: The antigen is not known.

The receptor was isolated from a woman in her late teens or twenties in good health and CMV-seronegative. Source material: PBMCs. This chain joins TRBV5-6 and TRBJ2-1, with TRBD2 matching 7 bases. This CDR3 reads CASIIGGEADNEQFF. CDR3 nucleotides: TGTGCCAGCATCATTGGGGGGGAAGCGGACAATGAGCAGTTCTTC.